Reported below is one T cell receptor beta chain. Source study methods: Quantification of nucleated cells was approximated via reference gene primer amplification. Generated by immunoSEQ multiplex PCR, the TCRdb table keeps only in-frame clones and is missing some. V, J and clone size reflect that table, while D and trimming were determined from the DNA. The sample lists roughly 44,000 clones, over 85% occurring once. The CDR3 loop spans 15 amino acids. V shed 7 bases, J shed 9 bases, and the junction held 12 bases outside the gene matches. Germline CDR1 and CDR2: MNHEY and SVGAGI. This entry comes from a study of blood T cell repertoires in COVID-19. In the study overall: There were acute and convalescent COVID-19 samples, and they came from the United States, Italy and Spain. T cells, B-cell-depleted T cells, or PBMCs provided the cDNA or gDNA that served as material.

The receptor was isolated from a man older than 75 with acute or convalescent COVID-19. The sample consisted of peripheral blood. The V and J genes are TRBV6-5 and TRBJ1-6; TRBD1 aligns across 7 bases. Written as DNA, the CDR3 is TGTGCCAGCACCAGGGGGGCTTCTGTTGGTTCACCCCTCCACTTT. This codes for CASTRGASVGSPLHF.